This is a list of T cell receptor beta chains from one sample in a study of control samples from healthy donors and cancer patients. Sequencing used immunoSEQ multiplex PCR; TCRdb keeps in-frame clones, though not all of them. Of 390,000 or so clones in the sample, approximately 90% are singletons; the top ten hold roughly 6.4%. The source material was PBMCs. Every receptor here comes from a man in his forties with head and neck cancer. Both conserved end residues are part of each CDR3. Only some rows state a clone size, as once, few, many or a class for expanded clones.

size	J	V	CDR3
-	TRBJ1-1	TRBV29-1	CSVEVGETAFF
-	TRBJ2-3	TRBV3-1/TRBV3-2	CASSQATDTQYF
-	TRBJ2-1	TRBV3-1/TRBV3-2	CASRRSGTRINEQFF
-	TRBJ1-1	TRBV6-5	CASTGPMNTEAFF
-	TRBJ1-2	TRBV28	CASSSTGQGRSNTF
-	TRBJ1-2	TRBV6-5	CASSYYDGLSGYTF
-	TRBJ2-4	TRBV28	CASSPSNSAKNIQYF
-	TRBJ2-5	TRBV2	CASSEGLAGVSGTQYF
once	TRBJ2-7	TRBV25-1	CASSAVKGTYEQYF
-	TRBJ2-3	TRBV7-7	CASSFSGSSTDTQYF
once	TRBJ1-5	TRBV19	CATAGTGGQPQHF
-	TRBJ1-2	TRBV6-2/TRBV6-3	CASSTYRGDGYTF
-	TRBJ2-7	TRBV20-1	CSASDYEQYF
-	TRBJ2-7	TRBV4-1	CASSQEGGLAPGLYF
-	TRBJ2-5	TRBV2	CASSRDRQETQYF
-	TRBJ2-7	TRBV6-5	CASSWDRAYEQYF
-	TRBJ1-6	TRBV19	CASSIGEGNSPLHF
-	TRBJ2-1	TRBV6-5	CASSRVAGSYNEQFF
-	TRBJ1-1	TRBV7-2	CASSSLPEAFF
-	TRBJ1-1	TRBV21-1	CASTMTGQRNPNTEAFF
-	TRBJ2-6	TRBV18	CASSPVQGAGPGANVLTF
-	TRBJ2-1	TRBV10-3	CAIPYLAGEPHHEQFF